This T cell receptor (beta chain) was sequenced for a study of vaccination and CD4 T cells after COVID-19. Study summary: Sampling post-COVID took place a median approximately 100 days after diagnosis (range 35 to 161).

Trimming shortened V by 6 bases and J by 6 bases, and 15 bases separated the two germline ends. The CDR3 extends over 14 amino acids. From germline, CDR1 is DFQATT and CDR2 SNEGSKA (reference sequence). Oncomine TCR Beta short-read sequencing was applied to DNA from cultured CD4+ T cells. MiXCR, applied by TCRdb to the PCR reads, yields one record per CDR3 protein. Of some 21,000 distinct CDR3 sequences in the sample, approximately 51% were seen once. This clonotype was seen a handful of times. Its target is not known. The treatment is: approximately nine-day PBMC culture with coronavirus spike peptide pools or control peptides (ViraFEST assay). After culture for over nine days, isolation of CD4+ T cells was performed by negative selection.

This chain connects TRBV20-1 to TRBJ1-6, with D perhaps TRBD1 (6 bases). This receptor was identified in a human donor who had recovered from COVID-19. Sequencing was performed on CD4+ T cells from blood, cultured in vitro. CDR3 region: CSALNLQGNSPLHF. The CDR3 bases are TGCAGTGCCCTGAACTTACAGGGTAATTCACCCCTCCACTTT.